This TCR beta chain was identified during a study of control samples from healthy donors and cancer patients. Assay used: immunoSEQ multiplex PCR; TCRdb lists only in-frame clones, some missing. Among tens of thousands of clones listed, roughly 91% were seen once. This clonotype originated in a man between 50 and 59 years old with lung cancer. Sequenced material: PBMCs.

The CDR3 sequence is CASSQEMGAASGANVLTF. Here the CDR3 DNA reads TGTGCCAGCAGCCAAGAAATGGGGGCGGCCTCTGGGGCCAACGTCCTGACTTTC. The chain employs TRBV3-1 (or the pseudogene TRBV3-2) and TRBJ2-6; possible D gene TRBD1, 6 bases. V was trimmed by 0 bases and J by 0 bases, leaving 12 bases between them. This CDR3 is 18 amino acids long. Germline V gene data show CDR1 as LGHDT and CDR2 as YNNKEL (reference sequence).